A selection of T cell receptor beta chains follows, all from one sample in a study of blood T cell repertoires in COVID-19. Assay: immunoSEQ multiplex PCR; the TCRdb copy retains only in-frame clones and omits some. The profile shows 140,000 to 150,000 clones, approximately 78% of them singletons. The sample consisted of PBMCs or T cells enriched from blood (not recorded which). Receptor source: a woman aged 45-59 years who had recovered from COVID-19. Both conserved end residues are part of each CDR3. A D gene is named only where the DNA matches it firmly. Clone size is not always given. Where it is, it says once, few, many or a class for expanded clones.

CDR3 length	D gene	clone size	V gene	J gene	CDR3 protein	CDR3 DNA
16	NA	many	TRBV7-9	TRBJ1-3	CASSSIDTGSGNTIYF	TGTGCCAGCAGCTCGATAGACACAGGCTCTGGAAACACCATATATTTT
16	TRBD2	few	TRBV5-1	TRBJ2-1	CASSFGLAGSYNEQFF	TGCGCCAGCAGCTTCGGACTAGCGGGGTCCTACAATGAGCAGTTCTTC
15	TRBD2	NA	TRBV9	TRBJ2-3	CASSPFGGGEDTQYF	TGTGCCAGCAGCCCTTTTGGCGGGGGTGAAGATACGCAGTATTTT
15	NA	NA	TRBV2	TRBJ1-5	CASSEGGRGNQPQHF	TGTGCCAGCAGTGAAGGGGGCCGGGGCAATCAGCCCCAGCATTTT
14	TRBD1	NA	TRBV3-1/TRBV3-2	TRBJ1-6	CASSWTGFNSPLHF	TGTGCCAGCAGCTGGACAGGGTTTAATTCACCCCTCCACTTT
13	NA	NA	TRBV9	TRBJ2-3	CASSRTVTDTQYF	TGTGCCAGCAGCAGGACAGTCACAGATACGCAGTATTTT
14	TRBD1	NA	TRBV10-3	TRBJ1-2	CAIIPTGADYGYTF	TGTGCCATCATCCCGACAGGGGCTGACTATGGCTACACCTTC
13	NA	NA	TRBV24-1	TRBJ1-2	CATSGQGNYGYTF	TGTGCCACCAGTGGCCAGGGAAACTATGGCTACACCTTC
15	NA	NA	TRBV7-9	TRBJ1-6	CASSSRLSYNSPLHF	TGTGCCAGCAGCTCCCGGTTGTCCTATAATTCACCCCTCCACTTT
14	NA	NA	TRBV2	TRBJ1-1	CASSGGGPNTEAFF	TGTGCCAGCAGCGGAGGAGGCCCTAACACTGAAGCTTTCTTT
14	NA	NA	TRBV9	TRBJ1-5	CASSQDSSYQPQHF	TGTGCCAGCAGCCAGGACAGCTCTTATCAGCCCCAGCATTTT
16	TRBD1	once	TRBV6-1	TRBJ1-6	CASSDLGQVNNSPLHF	TGTGCCAGCAGTGACTTGGGACAGGTCAATAATTCACCCCTCCACTTT
13	NA	NA	TRBV7-9	TRBJ1-2	CASSQKQEDGYTF	TGTGCCAGCAGCCAGAAGCAGGAAGACGGCTACACCTTC
14	NA	NA	TRBV19	TRBJ2-1	CASSICRGWAEQFF	TGTGCCAGTAGTATCTGTAGGGGGTGGGCTGAGCAGTTCTTC
11	NA	many	TRBV7-9	TRBJ1-1	CASSLSPEAFF	TGTGCCAGCAGCTTATCTCCTGAAGCTTTCTTT
16	TRBD2	once	TRBV18	TRBJ2-3	CASSPFQRGGTDTQYF	TGTGCCAGCTCACCATTTCAGCGGGGGGGCACAGATACGCAGTATTTT
14	NA	medium-sized	TRBV6-5	TRBJ1-5	CASSDSQENQPQHF	TGTGCCAGCAGCGACAGTCAAGAGAATCAGCCCCAGCATTTT
15	TRBD1	few	TRBV2	TRBJ1-2	CASMSLQGDNYGYTF	TGTGCCAGCATGTCCCTTCAGGGGGACAACTATGGCTACACCTTC
15	NA	once	TRBV5-1	TRBJ1-4	CASSLAKQENEKLFF	TGCGCCAGCAGCTTGGCAAAACAGGAGAATGAAAAACTGTTTTTT
15	TRBD1	NA	TRBV5-4	TRBJ1-4	CASSLGTGRFEKLFF	TGTGCCAGCAGCTTGGGGACAGGACGGTTTGAAAAACTGTTTTTT
12	NA	once	TRBV7-9	TRBJ1-2	CASSFYLGGYTF	TGTGCCAGCAGCTTCTACCTCGGGGGCTACACCTTC
15	NA	few	TRBV7-9	TRBJ1-5	CASSLGQSGSGPQHF	TGTGCCAGCAGCTTAGGTCAGTCAGGGTCGGGGCCCCAGCATTTT
13	NA	NA	TRBV2	TRBJ1-4	CASRQQGNEKLFF	TGTGCCAGCAGGCAACAGGGAAATGAAAAACTGTTTTTT
14	NA	NA	TRBV9	TRBJ2-2	CASSGLTNTGELFF	TGTGCCAGCAGCGGACTTACGAACACCGGGGAGCTGTTTTTT
14	NA	NA	TRBV27	TRBJ1-2	CASSLGTGGNGYTF	TGTGCCAGCAGTTTAGGAACAGGCGGTAATGGCTACACCTTC
16	TRBD1	NA	TRBV19	TRBJ1-2	CASSAQYRGARYGYTF	TGTGCCAGTAGTGCTCAATACAGGGGAGCCCGGTATGGCTACACCTTC
13	NA	NA	TRBV6-5	TRBJ2-1	CASSTGAYNEQFF	TGTGCCAGCTCAACCGGGGCCTACAATGAGCAGTTCTTC
17	TRBD1	few	TRBV10-3	TRBJ1-5	CAISETSRDRGNQPQHF	TGTGCCATCAGTGAGACGAGTAGGGACAGGGGGAATCAGCCCCAGCATTTT
15	NA	many	TRBV6-2/TRBV6-3	TRBJ1-2	CASSPGRAGAGGYTF	TGTGCCAGCAGCCCGGGGAGGGCGGGGGCTGGTGGCTACACCTTC
17	NA	NA	TRBV3-1/TRBV3-2	TRBJ2-2	CASSQMGGPIDTGELFF	TGTGCCAGCAGCCAAATGGGGGGGCCGATAGACACCGGGGAGCTGTTTTTT
13	TRBD1	NA	TRBV6-1	TRBJ1-1	CASSESGRGSTFF	TGTGCCAGCAGTGAATCAGGCAGGGGGTCTACTTTCTTT
13	TRBD1	few	TRBV4-2	TRBJ1-1	CASSLDRGGEAFF	TGTGCCAGCAGTTTGGACAGGGGTGGTGAAGCTTTCTTT
15	TRBD1	NA	TRBV5-6	TRBJ2-3	CASSIRQGRTDTQYF	TGTGCCAGCAGCATTCGACAGGGGCGAACAGATACGCAGTATTTT
15	NA	NA	TRBV19	TRBJ1-6	CASRQGRSNNSPLHF	TGTGCCAGTAGGCAGGGCAGATCAAATAATTCACCCCTCCACTTT
12	NA	NA	TRBV21-1	TRBJ2-7	CASRGSAYEQYF	TGTGCCAGCCGCGGCAGCGCCTACGAGCAGTACTTC
14	TRBD1	NA	TRBV11-1	TRBJ1-2	CASSLVQGAGGYTF	TGTGCCAGCAGCTTAGTCCAGGGGGCTGGTGGCTACACCTTC
13	NA	NA	TRBV19	TRBJ1-1	CASSSTGNTEAFF	TGTGCCAGTAGTTCCACAGGGAACACTGAAGCTTTCTTT
16	NA	NA	TRBV24-1	TRBJ1-5	CATSDPAQGSNQPQHF	TGTGCCACCAGTGACCCTGCCCAGGGGAGCAATCAGCCCCAGCATTTT
15	TRBD1	NA	TRBV5-5	TRBJ1-5	CASSTGQGVNQPQHF	TGTGCCAGCAGCACGGGACAGGGGGTGAATCAGCCCCAGCATTTT
16	TRBD2	NA	TRBV4-1	TRBJ2-7	CASSLTLAGGSYEQYF	TGCGCCAGCAGCCTAACACTAGCGGGGGGTTCCTACGAGCAGTACTTC
15	TRBD1	once	TRBV6-2/TRBV6-3	TRBJ1-1	CASSFRGFVSTEAFF	TGTGCCAGCAGTTTCAGGGGGTTCGTCTCCACTGAAGCTTTCTTT
16	TRBD1	once	TRBV7-9	TRBJ2-7	CASSFLTQGARYEQYF	TGTGCCAGCAGCTTCCTGACTCAGGGGGCGAGGTACGAGCAGTACTTC
19	NA	NA	TRBV15	TRBJ2-2	CATSRDVERTVANTGELFF	TGTGCCACCAGCAGAGATGTTGAGCGTACTGTCGCGAACACCGGGGAGCTGTTTTTT
14	TRBD1	NA	TRBV18	TRBJ1-2	CASSRDRQVYGYTF	TGTGCCAGCTCACGGGACAGGCAAGTCTATGGCTACACCTTC
16	NA	NA	TRBV7-9	TRBJ1-2	CASSHSPRQAAGGYTF	TGTGCCAGCAGCCATAGTCCCCGGCAGGCAGCGGGGGGCTACACCTTC
20	NA	NA	TRBV23-1	TRBJ1-5	CASSQSEQAGVLSSNQPQHF	TGCGCCAGCAGTCAATCGGAACAGGCGGGGGTTTTGAGTAGCAATCAGCCCCAGCATTTT
14	NA	NA	TRBV5-8	TRBJ1-2	CASSLDRTRYGYTF	TGTGCCAGCAGCTTGGACAGGACCCGGTATGGCTACACCTTC
14	NA	once	TRBV9	TRBJ1-1	CASSDPTGNTEAFF	TGTGCCAGCAGCGACCCCACGGGGAACACTGAAGCTTTCTTT
14	NA	NA	TRBV7-3	TRBJ2-1	CASSSGSSYNEQFF	TGTGCCAGCAGCTCCGGGAGCTCCTACAATGAGCAGTTCTTC
14	NA	NA	TRBV18	TRBJ2-5	CASSPGTRQETQYF	TGTGCCAGCTCCCCAGGGACACGTCAAGAGACCCAGTACTTC
14	NA	NA	TRBV28	TRBJ1-1	CASGGGRGDDEAFF	TGTGCCAGCGGCGGGGGGAGAGGGGATGATGAAGCTTTCTTT
14	NA	NA	TRBV5-1	TRBJ2-5	CASSFTGFGETQYF	TGCGCCAGCAGCTTCACAGGGTTCGGGGAGACCCAGTACTTC
16	NA	NA	TRBV5-4	TRBJ1-1	CASSLPMGEGRTEAFF	TGTGCCAGCAGCTTACCGATGGGGGAGGGAAGGACTGAAGCTTTCTTT
13	TRBD1	NA	TRBV28	TRBJ1-2	CASGQDRSYGYTF	TGTGCCAGTGGACAGGACAGATCATATGGCTACACCTTC